This T cell receptor beta chain originates from a study of cytomegalovirus exposure and HLA in healthy donors. Study results and caveats: Some V segments could not be told apart, so they were left out, TRBV6-2 and TRBV6-3 among them.

Amplification used 60 Vbeta primers and 13 Jbeta primers. Using immunoSEQ multiplex PCR, the repertoire was profiled, and TCRdb retains in-frame clones only, with some absent. The sample contains about 130,000 clones, about two thirds of which appear only once. Notes on this clone: Its cognate antigen is unknown.

The germline gives CDR1 LGHNA, CDR2 YNFKEQ. This CDR3 has 18 amino acids. The ends were cut back, 0 bases at V and 5 bases at J, with 23 bases in the middle. Sample: PBMCs. The V gene is TRBV4-2, the J gene TRBJ2-7, with D perhaps matching TRBD2 (6 bases). This receptor was obtained from a woman aged 60 to 75 in good health and CMV-seropositive. As DNA, the CDR3 is TGTGCCAGCAGCCAAGAAATCGGAGCGGGCCCTTGGTCCGACGAGCAGTACTTC. Protein product: CASSQEIGAGPWSDEQYF.